The 20 T cell receptor beta chains reported below all come from one sample, sequenced in a study of blood T cell repertoires in COVID-19. The protocol was immunoSEQ multiplex PCR, while the TCRdb copy is restricted to in-frame clones and leaves out a portion. The table records a few hundred thousand clones, more than 85% of them present only once. The sequencing input was peripheral blood. The receptors were gathered from a person between 18 and 35 years old with COVID-19, enrolled during active disease.

J is TRBJ1-1 and V is TRBV7-8; 7 bases fit TRBD1. Germline CDR1 and CDR2: SGHVS and FQNEAQ. CDR3 length: 15 amino acids. The V and J ends lost 5 bases and 1 base, in that order; junction bases with no gene match: 7. The CDR3 sequence: CASSPDQGGNTEAFF. DNA of the CDR3: TGTGCCAGCAGCCCAGACCAGGGGGGGAACACTGAAGCTTTCTTT.

V gene TRBV6-5 combines with J gene TRBJ1-2; TRBD1 agrees at 11 bases. Trimming removed 8 bases from V and 3 bases from J; junction bases left unmatched: 2. CDR3 length: 13 residues. Looked up from germline, CDR1 is MNHEY and CDR2 is SVGAGI. CDR3 in amino acids: CASRDRGDYGYTF. For the CDR3, the DNA is TGTGCCAGCCGGGACAGGGGGGACTATGGCTACACCTTC.

The CDR3 DNA reads TGTGCCAGCAGACCCGGACAGGCTTACACTGAAGCTTTCTTT. Residues: CASRPGQAYTEAFF. This chain connects TRBV7-2 to TRBJ1-1; 7 nucleotides match TRBD1. CDR1 SGHTA and CDR2 FQGNSA come from the germline V gene. After removal of 6 bases from V and 3 bases from J, the junction contained 7 bases not matched to a gene. The CDR3 length is 14 residues.

This rearrangement joins TRBV5-4 to TRBJ1-1, with 10 bases matching TRBD1. From germline, CDR1 is SGHNT and CDR2 YYREEE (reference sequence). Losses at the gene ends were 4 bases for V and 11 bases for J; bases not matched to a gene: 20. CDR3 length: 17 amino acids. The CDR3 sequence: CASSRSGTGDAPIGAFF. In DNA form, the CDR3 reads TGTGCCAGCAGCAGATCCGGGACAGGGGATGCCCCCATTGGGGCTTTCTTT.

The V and J genes are TRBV9 and TRBJ2-2; 14 nucleotides match TRBD2. V trimming: 4 bases; J trimming: 0 bases; junction bases outside the gene matches: 2. This CDR3 has 17 amino acids. The V gene's germline CDR1 is SGDLS and CDR2 YYNGEE. CDR3 region: CASSPGLAGANTGELFF. CDR3 DNA: TGTGCCAGCAGCCCGGGACTAGCGGGAGCGAACACCGGGGAGCTGTTTTTT.

The chain joins TRBV30 to TRBJ1-5; D unresolved. Germline V gene sequence: CDR1 GTSNPN, CDR2 SVGIG (reference sequence). V gave up 8 bases and J gave up 6 bases, with 11 bases separating them. The CDR3 runs to 11 residues. CDR3 sequence: CAKNPGQPQHF. The CDR3 nucleotides are TGTGCCAAAAATCCGGGTCAGCCCCAGCATTTT.

The chain recombines TRBV5-1 with TRBJ1-4; TRBD1 aligns across 10 bases. CDR1 is SGHRS and CDR2 is YFSETQ in the germline V gene. The CDR3 has 15 residues. V was clipped by 2 bases and J by 6 bases; unmatched bases: 4. The CDR3 DNA sequence: TGCGCCAGCAGCTTTGTCGGGACAGGGGATGAAAAACTGTTTTTT. Translation: CASSFVGTGDEKLFF.

This rearrangement joins TRBV6-5 to TRBJ2-4; 9 bases agree with TRBD2. CDR1 is MNHEY and CDR2 is SVGAGI in the germline V gene. V lost 6 bases to trimming and J lost 8 bases; unmatched junction nucleotides: 8. This CDR3 contains 14 residues. This CDR3 reads CASSPGLAMDIQYF. CDR3 in DNA: TGTGCCAGCAGCCCGGGACTAGCTATGGACATTCAGTACTTC.

This clone was seen once. The chain carries TRBV2 and TRBJ1-6; D may be TRBD1 (5 bases). CDR3 length: 12 residues. V was trimmed by 7 bases and J by 15 bases, leaving 16 bases between them. The germline V gene has CDR1 SNHLY and CDR2 FYNNEI. The CDR3 loop reads CASTELGGILHF. The CDR3 bases are TGTGCCAGCACAGAGCTGGGGGGAATCCTCCACTTT.

The chain combines TRBV16 with TRBJ2-2; 9 nucleotides agree with TRBD2. The CDR3 runs 17 residues. The germline V gene has CDR1 KGHSY and CDR2 FQNENV. Trimming took 4 bases from V and 3 from J; bases not matched to a gene: 9. This CDR3 reads CASSLRETSGYTGELFF. The CDR3 coding sequence is TGTGCCAGCAGCCTTCGGGAGACTAGCGGCTACACCGGGGAGCTGTTTTTT. Complete variable domain (other parts from reference TRBV16 and TRBJ2-2): GEEVAQTPKHLVRGEGQKAKLYCAPIKGHSYVFWYQQVLKNEFKFLISFQNENVFDETGMPKERFSAKCLPNSPCSLEIQATKLEDSAVYFCASSLRETSGYTGELFFGEGSRLTVL.

The chain is built from TRBV7-9 and TRBJ2-3; maybe TRBD2 (6 bases). Trimming left V 5 bases short and J 5 bases short, with 20 bases between. Germline V gives CDR1 SEHNR, CDR2 FQNEAQ (reference sequence). The CDR3 spans 16 residues. This chain's CDR3 is CASSEVSGFGRDTQYF. DNA for the CDR3: TGTGCCAGCAGCGAAGTTAGCGGATTCGGGAGAGATACGCAGTATTTT.

V usage is TRBV7-2 and J usage is TRBJ2-1; 10 bases match TRBD1. The V segment lost 5 bases and the J segment 7 bases; nucleotides outside the gene matches: 8. Germline CDR1 reads SGHTA; CDR2 reads FQGNSA. The CDR3 loop spans 15 amino acids. For the CDR3, the DNA is TGTGCCAGCAGCCCTAGGGACAGGGGTTGGAATGAGCAGTTCTTC. This sequence encodes CASSPRDRGWNEQFF.

The chain links TRBV18 to TRBJ1-2, with D possibly TRBD1 on 6 matching bases. Between the trimmed V and J ends, which lost 2 bases and 1 base, there was a span of 11 bases. Germline lookup yields CDR1 KGHSH and CDR2 LQKENI. The CDR3 consists of 15 residues. The CDR3 spells CASSPGPDSNYGYTF. The CDR3 nucleotides read TGTGCCAGCTCACCAGGACCGGACAGTAACTATGGCTACACCTTC. Based on the CDR3 plus reference TRBV18 and TRBJ1-2, the full variable domain is NAGVMQNPRHLVRRRGQEARLRCSPMKGHSHVYWYRQLPEEGLKFMVYLQKENIIDESGMPKERFSAEFPKEGPSILRIQQVVRGDSAAYFCASSPGPDSNYGYTFGSGTRLTVV.

The chain joins TRBV28 to TRBJ2-2; TRBD2 agrees at 8 bases. The CDR3 runs 16 residues. Looked up from germline, CDR1 is MDHEN and CDR2 is SYDVKM. The V segment lost 3 bases and the J segment 6 bases; nucleotides outside the gene matches: 9. CDR3 nucleotides: TGTGCCAGCAGTTTCTTCGGGAGGGCCAATGCCGGGGAGCTGTTTTTT. It yields the protein CASSFFGRANAGELFF.

The J gene is TRBJ2-1, the V gene TRBV9, with TRBD1 matching 8 bases. Germline V gene lookup returns CDR1 SGDLS and CDR2 YYNGEE. After removal of 0 bases from V and 7 bases from J, the junction contained 6 bases not matched to a gene. The CDR3 consists of 15 residues. In DNA, the CDR3 is TGTGCCAGCAGCGTAGGGGGGACAGGAGGGAATGAGCAGTTCTTC. Protein: CASSVGGTGGNEQFF.

To note about this clone: The junction departs from the called germline gene at one end, perhaps through a read error. This chain links TRBV15 with TRBJ2-7, with 13 bases fitting TRBD2. CDR3 length: 11 residues. Germline-derived CDR1 and CDR2 are LNHNV and YYDKDF (reference sequence). The CDR3 loop reads CATSRGTSGRF. The CDR3 DNA is TGTGCCACCAGCAGAGGGACTAGCGGGAGATTC. Full variable domain (rest looked up from reference TRBV15 and TRBJ2-7): DAMVIQNPRYQVTQFGKPVTLSCSQTLNHNVMYWYQQKSSQAPKLLFHYYDKDFNNEADTPDNFQSRRPNTSFCFLDIRSPGLGDTAMYLCATSRGTSGRFGPGTRLTVT.

The chain combines TRBV15 with TRBJ2-1, with 7 positions matching TRBD2. Looked up from germline, CDR1 is LNHNV and CDR2 is YYDKDF (reference sequence). The CDR3 spans 14 residues. The V segment lost 6 bases and the J segment 4 bases; nucleotides outside the gene matches: 6. The CDR3 reads CATSRAGEYNEQFF. CDR3 coding DNA: TGTGCCACCAGTAGGGCGGGAGAATACAATGAGCAGTTCTTC.

The sample holds a few counts of this clone. The gene calls are TRBV28 and TRBJ1-5, with D tentatively TRBD1 (5 bases). The CDR3 length is 14 residues. The germline V and J ends were trimmed by 7 bases and 5 bases, with 15 bases remaining between them. Germline V gene sequence: CDR1 MDHEN, CDR2 SYDVKM. The CDR3 is CASIAGGWDQPQHF. The CDR3 DNA reads TGTGCCAGCATCGCCGGGGGATGGGATCAGCCCCAGCATTTT.

This sequence joins TRBV29-1 and TRBJ2-7, with 8 bases that match TRBD2. Losses at the gene ends were 4 bases for V and 5 bases for J; bases not matched to a gene: 13. The CDR3 runs to 15 residues. CDR1 and CDR2 (germline): SQVTM, ANQGSEA. The CDR3 spells CSVVGREVNGNEQYF. CDR3 nucleotides: TGCAGCGTTGTAGGGCGGGAGGTAAACGGGAACGAGCAGTACTTC.

The chain has TRBV7-3 and TRBJ2-2; the D gene is possibly TRBD2 (7 bases). Germline V CDR1 and CDR2: SGHTA, FQGTGA. The length of the CDR3 is 18 residues. The V end was cut by 1 base, the J end by 6 bases, with 21 bases between. This CDR3 is CASSLRGRGTPGPGELFF. CDR3 DNA sequence: TGTGCCAGCAGCTTAAGAGGGCGGGGGACACCTGGGCCCGGGGAGCTGTTTTTT.